One sample yielded the 17 T cell receptor beta chains listed below, sequenced in a study of PD-1 blockade in classical Hodgkin lymphoma. Data came from immunoSEQ multiplex PCR; TCRdb stores just in-frame clones and leaves some out. The data contain about 85,000 clones, just over 90% of them seen just once; the ten biggest clones take up under 3.5%. Noted time point: cycle 4 day 1 (C4D1), after six to seven weeks of nivolumab. Relapses following autologous stem cell transplantation were seen in all patients, with brentuximab vedotin exposure varying. Specimen: peripheral blood mononuclear cells (PBMCs), collected before the fourth cycle of nivolumab. The receptors originated from a human donor with classical Hodgkin lymphoma.

The V and J genes are TRBV14 and TRBJ2-1; 8 bases agree with TRBD2. CDR3 length: 15 amino acids. V trimming: 1 base; J trimming: 4 bases; junction bases outside the gene matches: 3. Per the germline V gene, CDR1 is SGHDN and CDR2 is FVKESK. CDR3 protein: CASSQVAGGYNEQFF. In DNA, the CDR3 is TGTGCCAGCAGCCAAGTCGCGGGGGGTTACAATGAGCAGTTCTTC.

The genes are TRBV4-2 and TRBJ2-1, with 10 nucleotides matching TRBD1. Germline CDR1 and CDR2: LGHNA and YNFKEQ. The J segment lost 7 bases and the V segment lost 6 bases, leaving 9 bases of the junction unmatched. The CDR3 loop spans 15 amino acids. The CDR3 protein is CASSTGQGDWNEQFF. The CDR3 DNA is TGTGCCAGCAGTACCGGACAGGGGGATTGGAATGAGCAGTTCTTC.

Note on this clone: A junction end diverges from the germline sequence, so it may reflect a read error. This chain links TRBV6-5 with TRBJ2-5; 15 bases map to TRBD2. This CDR3 comprises 15 residues. Germline V gene lookup returns CDR1 MNHEY and CDR2 SVGAGI. The DNA of the CDR3 is TGTGCCAGCAGCAGAACCGGGACTAGCGGGGGGCCCCGGCACTTC. Protein sequence: CASSRTGTSGGPRHF.

This rearrangement joins TRBV6-4 to TRBJ2-5; 7 bases are shared with TRBD2. With 3 bases clipped from V and 7 bases from J, the junction kept 5 bases outside the gene matches. The germline V gene encodes CDR1 MRHNA and CDR2 SNTAGT. The CDR3 consists of 13 residues. In DNA, the CDR3 is TGTGCCAGCAGTGAACTAGCGTATGGGACCCAGTACTTC. Translation: CASSELAYGTQYF.

V gene TRBV5-6 combines with J gene TRBJ2-6; perhaps TRBD2 as D (5 bases). This CDR3 region has 17 residues. The V gene lost 0 bases and the J gene lost 0 bases, with 10 bases spanning the gap. Looked up from germline, CDR1 is SGHDT and CDR2 is YYEEEE. The CDR3 region has the DNA TGTGCCAGCAGCTTGGATGCGGGTAGCTCTGGGGCCAACGTCCTGACTTTC. This codes for CASSLDAGSSGANVLTF.

The chain couples TRBV30 to TRBJ1-4; TRBD1 agrees at 8 bases. This CDR3 has 13 amino acids. Germline V gene sequence: CDR1 GTSNPN, CDR2 SVGIG (reference sequence). Trimming removed 5 bases from V and 7 bases from J; junction bases left unmatched: 6. The CDR3: CAWATGAVEKLFF. The CDR3, as DNA: TGTGCCTGGGCGACAGGGGCCGTTGAAAAACTGTTTTTT.

V usage is TRBV7-2 and J usage is TRBJ1-2, with D unclear. The CDR3 is 15 residues long. V lost 1 base and J 2 bases, leaving 11 bases between the germline ends. Per germline, CDR1 SGHTA and CDR2 FQGNSA. The CDR3 protein is CASSLGPSANYGYTF. In nucleotides, the CDR3 is TGTGCCAGCAGCTTAGGTCCGTCGGCCAACTATGGCTACACCTTC.

The rearrangement links TRBV27 to TRBJ2-7; the D gene is possibly TRBD2 (5 bases). This CDR3 is 14 amino acids long. CDR1 MNHEY and CDR2 SMNVEV come from the germline V gene (reference sequence). Trimming left V 5 bases short and J 0 bases short, with 11 bases between. The CDR3 is CASSRTSSSYEQYF. The CDR3 DNA reads as TGTGCCAGCAGTCGGACTTCAAGCTCCTACGAGCAGTACTTC.

The chain is built from TRBV9 and TRBJ1-1; maybe TRBD1 (6 bases). V was trimmed by 2 bases and J by 5 bases, leaving 16 bases between them. This CDR3 is 15 amino acids long. From germline, CDR1 is SGDLS and CDR2 YYNGEE. Written as DNA, the CDR3 is TGTGCCAGCAGCGTTAAAACAGGGCGGGGGACTGAAGCTTTCTTT. Protein: CASSVKTGRGTEAFF.

The chain employs TRBV25-1 and TRBJ1-4; D is undetermined. Germline CDR1 MGHDK, CDR2 SYGVNS. CDR3 length equals 15 residues. Trimming left V 3 bases short and J 4 bases short, with 12 bases between. This chain's CDR3 is CASSEIGGNNEKLFF. DNA for the CDR3: TGTGCCAGCAGTGAGATCGGCGGAAATAATGAAAAACTGTTTTTT.

This clone turned up a few times. The CDR3 here is CASSGEGQGLAQHF. The CDR3 DNA follows: TGTGCCAGCAGTGGGGAGGGACAAGGCTTGGCCCAGCATTTT. The chain joins TRBV2 to TRBJ1-5; a weak D match, TRBD1 (6 bases). Germline values: CDR1 SNHLY, CDR2 FYNNEI. V gave up 4 bases and J gave up 11 bases, with 18 bases separating them. The CDR3 is 14 residues long.

The chain is built from TRBV21-1 and TRBJ2-7. TRBV21-1 has pseudogene status. CDR3 size: 15 residues. The DNA for the CDR3 is TGTGCCAGCAGCAAACGGCCACCTGGTTCCTACGAGCAGTACTTC. Its protein product is CASSKRPPGSYEQYF.

The rearrangement joins TRBV5-1 to TRBJ2-3, with 7 bases lining up with TRBD1. V shed 0 bases, J shed 4 bases, and the junction held 5 bases outside the gene matches. Germline V gene lookup returns CDR1 SGHRS and CDR2 YFSETQ. The CDR3 has 15 residues. CDR3 region: CASSLVGGVPDTQYF. CDR3 nucleotide sequence: TGCGCCAGCAGCTTGGTAGGGGGCGTCCCAGATACGCAGTATTTT.

The chain employs TRBV9 and TRBJ1-6; no reliable D call. There are 18 residues in the CDR3. V gave up 0 bases and J gave up 0 bases, with 13 bases separating them. Per germline, CDR1 SGDLS and CDR2 YYNGEE. CDR3 DNA: TGTGCCAGCAGCGTAGGAGAAGGGATTAGCTCCTATAATTCACCCCTCCACTTT. As protein: CASSVGEGISSYNSPLHF. Full variable domain (rest looked up from reference TRBV9 and TRBJ1-6): DSGVTQTPKHLITATGQRVTLRCSPRSGDLSVYWYQQSLDQGLQFLIQYYNGEERAKGNILERFSAQQFPDLHSELNLSSLELGDSALYFCASSVGEGISSYNSPLHFGNGTRLTVT.

The CDR3 DNA sequence: TGCGCCAGCAGCCAAGATAGGGGGATTTTAAACACCGGGGAGCTGTTTTTT. This gives the protein CASSQDRGILNTGELFF. The J gene is TRBJ2-2, the V gene TRBV4-3; D is perhaps TRBD1 (6 bases). CDR3 length equals 17 residues. Per germline, CDR1 LGHNA and CDR2 YSLEER. V gave up 0 bases and J gave up 2 bases, with 13 bases separating them.

The chain links TRBV18 to TRBJ1-3; no firm D call. The CDR3 sequence is 15 residues long. Trimming removed 3 bases at V and 0 bases at J, with 9 bases between. Germline V gene lookup returns CDR1 KGHSH and CDR2 LQKENI. CDR3 sequence: CASSPPRISGNTIYF. Written as DNA, the CDR3 is TGTGCCAGCTCACCTCCCCGGATCTCTGGAAACACCATATATTTT.

The chain has TRBV28 and TRBJ2-7; D ambiguous. The CDR3 has 11 amino acids. The V end lost 3 bases, the J end lost 5 bases, and 5 bases lay between the germline ends. Germline V gene lookup returns CDR1 MDHEN and CDR2 SYDVKM. The CDR3 region has the DNA TGTGCCAGCAGTTTCGGACACGAGCAGTACTTC. This translates into CASSFGHEQYF.